In its sample, the clone carrying this T cell receptor beta chain was seen once. Its antigen is not identified. This specimen belongs to a study of T cell responses to AZD1222 COVID-19 vaccine. Study results and limitations: There were mostly white British donors and more females than males, and clonal diversity was possibly underestimated.

CDR1 MNHEY and CDR2 SVGAGI come from the germline V gene. CDR3 size: 13 residues. Between the trimmed V and J ends, which lost 2 bases and 4 bases, there was a span of 8 bases. Assay: immunoSEQ multiplex PCR; the TCRdb copy retains only in-frame clones and omits some. Of approximately 190,000 clones in the sample, around 93% were seen once. This clonotype was obtained from an adult who received the AZD1222 COVID-19 vaccine. The source was peripheral blood, collected 28 days after the second AZD1222 dose. The rearrangement uses TRBV6-5 and TRBJ1-1; D gene unclear. Here the CDR3 reads CASSYREATEAFF. CDR3 DNA sequence: TGTGCCAGCAGTTACAGGGAGGCCACTGAAGCTTTCTTT.